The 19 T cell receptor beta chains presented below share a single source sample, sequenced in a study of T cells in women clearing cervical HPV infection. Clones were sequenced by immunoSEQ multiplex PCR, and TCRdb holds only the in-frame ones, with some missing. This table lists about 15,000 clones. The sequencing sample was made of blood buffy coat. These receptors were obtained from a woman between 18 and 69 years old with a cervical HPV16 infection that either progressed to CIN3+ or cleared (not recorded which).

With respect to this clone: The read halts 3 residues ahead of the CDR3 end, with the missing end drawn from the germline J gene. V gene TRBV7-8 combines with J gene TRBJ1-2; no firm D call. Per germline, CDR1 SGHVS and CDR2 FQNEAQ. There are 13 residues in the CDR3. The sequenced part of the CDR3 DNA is TGTGCCAGCCAAGGTAGCTCCTACAATGAC. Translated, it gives CASQGSSYND. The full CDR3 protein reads CASQGSSYNDYTF.

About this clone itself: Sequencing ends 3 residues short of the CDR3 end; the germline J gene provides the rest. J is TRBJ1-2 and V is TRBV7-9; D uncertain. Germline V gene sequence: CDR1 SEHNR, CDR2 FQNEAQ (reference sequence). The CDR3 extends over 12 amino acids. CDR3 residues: CASSLSRYDYTF. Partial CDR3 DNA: TGTGCCAGCAGCTTATCCAGGTACGAC.

The DNA read from the CDR3 is TGTGCCAGTAGCGCGGGACTACCCTACGAG. Translating it yields CASSAGLPYE. The whole CDR3 sequence is CASSAGLPYEQYF. V gene TRBV19 combines with J gene TRBJ2-7; the match to TRBD2 covers 7 bases. Read coverage stops 3 residues before the CDR3 terminus; the germline J gene supplies the remainder. The CDR3 is 13 residues long. V lost 6 bases, J lost 2 bases, and 4 bases stayed unmatched. The V gene's germline CDR1 is LNHDA and CDR2 SQIVND (reference sequence).

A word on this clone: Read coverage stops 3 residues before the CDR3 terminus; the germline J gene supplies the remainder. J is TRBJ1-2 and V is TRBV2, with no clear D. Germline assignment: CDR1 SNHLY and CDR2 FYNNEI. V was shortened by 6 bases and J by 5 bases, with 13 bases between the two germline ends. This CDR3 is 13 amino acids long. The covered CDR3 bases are TGTGCCAGCAGGCTGGCCCTGACATATGGC. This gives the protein CASRLALTYG. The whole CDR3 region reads CASRLALTYGYTF.

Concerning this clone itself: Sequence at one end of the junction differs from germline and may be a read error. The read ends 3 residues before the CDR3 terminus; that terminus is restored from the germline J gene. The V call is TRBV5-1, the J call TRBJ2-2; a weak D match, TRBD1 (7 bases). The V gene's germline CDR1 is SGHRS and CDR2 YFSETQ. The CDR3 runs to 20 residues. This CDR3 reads CASNLGGTTGQPPGANVLFF. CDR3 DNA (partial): TGCGCCAGCAACTTGGGGGGAACGACAGGGCAACCCCCTGGGGCCAACGTG.

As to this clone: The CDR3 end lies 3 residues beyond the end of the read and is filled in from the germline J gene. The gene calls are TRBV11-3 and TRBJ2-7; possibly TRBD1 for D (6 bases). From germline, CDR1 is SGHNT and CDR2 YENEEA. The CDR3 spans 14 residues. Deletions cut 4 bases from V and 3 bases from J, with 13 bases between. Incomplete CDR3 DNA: TGTGCCAGCAGCTCCAGGGGTGCTGTCTACGAG. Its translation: CASSSRGAVYE. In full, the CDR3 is CASSSRGAVYEQYF.

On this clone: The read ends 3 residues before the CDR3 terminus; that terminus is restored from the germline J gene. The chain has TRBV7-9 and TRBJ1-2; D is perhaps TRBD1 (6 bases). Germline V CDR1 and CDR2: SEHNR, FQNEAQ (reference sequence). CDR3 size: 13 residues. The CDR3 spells CASSLATGSDYTF. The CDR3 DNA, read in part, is TGTGCCAGCAGCTTAGCTACAGGGAGCGAC.

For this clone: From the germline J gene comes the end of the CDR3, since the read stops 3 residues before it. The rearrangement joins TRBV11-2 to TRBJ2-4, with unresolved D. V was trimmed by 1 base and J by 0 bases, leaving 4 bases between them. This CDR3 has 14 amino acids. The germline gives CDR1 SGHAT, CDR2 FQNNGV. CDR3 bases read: TGTGCCAGCAGCTTAGCCCTAGCCAAAAACATT. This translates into CASSLALAKNI. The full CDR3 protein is CASSLALAKNIQYF.

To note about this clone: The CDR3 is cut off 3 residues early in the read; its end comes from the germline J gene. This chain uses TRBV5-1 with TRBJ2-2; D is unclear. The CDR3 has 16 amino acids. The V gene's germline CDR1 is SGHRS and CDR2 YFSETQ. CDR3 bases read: TGCGCCAGCAGCTTGTCAGGCCAACGTTATAATTCACCG. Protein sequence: CASSLSGQRYNSP. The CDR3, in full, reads CASSLSGQRYNSPLFF.

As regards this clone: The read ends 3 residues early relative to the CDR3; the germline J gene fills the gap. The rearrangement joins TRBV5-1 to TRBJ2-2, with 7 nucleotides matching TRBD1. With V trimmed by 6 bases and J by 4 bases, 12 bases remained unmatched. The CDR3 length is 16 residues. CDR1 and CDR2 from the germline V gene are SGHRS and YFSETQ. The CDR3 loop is CASTPPRTGGTGELFF. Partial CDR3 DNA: TGCGCCAGCACTCCCCCTCGGACAGGAGGCACCGGGGAG.

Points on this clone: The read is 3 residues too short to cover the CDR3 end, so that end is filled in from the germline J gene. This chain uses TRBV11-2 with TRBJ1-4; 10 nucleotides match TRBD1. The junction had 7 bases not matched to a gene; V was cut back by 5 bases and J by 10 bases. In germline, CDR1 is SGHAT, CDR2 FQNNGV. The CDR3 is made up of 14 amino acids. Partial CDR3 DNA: TGTGCCAGCAGCCTCGGGACAGGGGCTGGAAAA. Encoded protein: CASSLGTGAGK. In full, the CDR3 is CASSLGTGAGKLFF.

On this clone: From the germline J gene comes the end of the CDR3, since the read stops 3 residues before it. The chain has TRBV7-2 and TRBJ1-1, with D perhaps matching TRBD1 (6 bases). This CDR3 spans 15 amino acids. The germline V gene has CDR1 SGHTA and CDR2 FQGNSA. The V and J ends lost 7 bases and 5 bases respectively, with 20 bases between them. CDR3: CASNFQSRGGTEAFF. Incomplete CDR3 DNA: TGTGCCAGCAATTTCCAGAGCAGGGGCGGTACTGAA.

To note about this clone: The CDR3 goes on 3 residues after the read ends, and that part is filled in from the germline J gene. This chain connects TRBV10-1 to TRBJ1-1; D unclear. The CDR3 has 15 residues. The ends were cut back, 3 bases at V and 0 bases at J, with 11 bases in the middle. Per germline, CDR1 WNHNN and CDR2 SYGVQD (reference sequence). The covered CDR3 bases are TGCGCCAGCAGTGATAGCACGGGGATGAACACTGAA. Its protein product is CASSDSTGMNTE. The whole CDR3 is CASSDSTGMNTEAFF.

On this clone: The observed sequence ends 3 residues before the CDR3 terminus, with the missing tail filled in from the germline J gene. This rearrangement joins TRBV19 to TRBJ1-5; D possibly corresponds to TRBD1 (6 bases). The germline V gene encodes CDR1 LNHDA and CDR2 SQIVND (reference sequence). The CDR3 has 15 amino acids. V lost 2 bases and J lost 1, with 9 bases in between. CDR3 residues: CASSIQGHSNQPQHF. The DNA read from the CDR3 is TGTGCCAGTAGTATACAGGGGCACAGCAATCAGCCC.

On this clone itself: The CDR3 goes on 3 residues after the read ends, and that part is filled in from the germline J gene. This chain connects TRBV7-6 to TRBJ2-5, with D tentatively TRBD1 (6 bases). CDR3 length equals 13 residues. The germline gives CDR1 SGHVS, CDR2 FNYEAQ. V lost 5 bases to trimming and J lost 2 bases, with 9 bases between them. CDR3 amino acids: CASSRTVQETQYF. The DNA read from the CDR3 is TGTGCCAGCAGCAGGACAGTTCAAGAGACC.

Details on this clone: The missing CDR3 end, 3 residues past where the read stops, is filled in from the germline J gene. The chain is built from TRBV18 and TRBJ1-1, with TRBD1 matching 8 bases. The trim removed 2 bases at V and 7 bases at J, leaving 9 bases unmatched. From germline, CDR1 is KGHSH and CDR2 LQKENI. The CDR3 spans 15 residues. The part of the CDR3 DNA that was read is TGTGCCAGCTCACCAGTTCCCAGGGGGCAGGGTGAA. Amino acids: CASSPVPRGQGE. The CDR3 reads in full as CASSPVPRGQGEAFF.

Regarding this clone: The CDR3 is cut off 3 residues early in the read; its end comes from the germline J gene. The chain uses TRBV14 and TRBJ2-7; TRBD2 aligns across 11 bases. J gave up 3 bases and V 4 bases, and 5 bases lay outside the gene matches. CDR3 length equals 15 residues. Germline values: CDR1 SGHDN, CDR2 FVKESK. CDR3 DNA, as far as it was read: TGTGCCAGCAGCCCCTATAGCGGGAGGGGCTACGAG. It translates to CASSPYSGRGYE. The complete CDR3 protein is CASSPYSGRGYEQYF.

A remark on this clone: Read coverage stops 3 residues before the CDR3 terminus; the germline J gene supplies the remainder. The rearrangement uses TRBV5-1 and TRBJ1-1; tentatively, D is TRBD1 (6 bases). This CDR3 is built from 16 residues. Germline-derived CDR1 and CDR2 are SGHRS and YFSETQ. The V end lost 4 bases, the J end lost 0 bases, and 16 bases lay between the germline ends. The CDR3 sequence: CASSVTGAVMNTEAFF. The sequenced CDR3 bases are TGCGCCAGCAGCGTGACAGGAGCTGTAATGAACACTGAA.

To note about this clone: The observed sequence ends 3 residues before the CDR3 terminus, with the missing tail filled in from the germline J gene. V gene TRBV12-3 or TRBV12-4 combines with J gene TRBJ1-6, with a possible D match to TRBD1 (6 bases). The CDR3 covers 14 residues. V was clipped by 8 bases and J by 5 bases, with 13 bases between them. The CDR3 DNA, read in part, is TGTGCCAGCCACCTCAGGGGTAATAATTCACCC. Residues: CASHLRGNNSP. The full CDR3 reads CASHLRGNNSPLHF.